This T cell receptor beta chain was recovered during a study of T cells in Graves' hyperthyroidism and ophthalmopathy. The TCR beta CDR3 regions underwent amplification using RNA transcripts as the source. Primed by the HTBI set, a first-round RT-PCR was run on the TCR CDR3. One entry per CDR3 protein, called by TCRdb with MiXCR from the multiplex PCR reads. The top ten hold 10% of the sample, which has some 760,000 distinct CDR3 sequences, 14% seen once. Germline V gives CDR1 SGHRS, CDR2 YFSETQ. V gave up 4 bases and J gave up 7 bases, with 15 bases separating them. The CDR3 consists of 15 residues. This clonotype was seen more than once but under ten times.

The source is a woman aged 18-35 years with Graves' hyperthyroidism. Sequencing input: blood. The gene calls are TRBV5-1 and TRBJ1-6; D remains unclear. DNA for the CDR3: TGCGCCAGCAGCATGGGGAATTCGGGCAATTCACCCCTCCACTTT. Translation gives CASSMGNSGNSPLHF.